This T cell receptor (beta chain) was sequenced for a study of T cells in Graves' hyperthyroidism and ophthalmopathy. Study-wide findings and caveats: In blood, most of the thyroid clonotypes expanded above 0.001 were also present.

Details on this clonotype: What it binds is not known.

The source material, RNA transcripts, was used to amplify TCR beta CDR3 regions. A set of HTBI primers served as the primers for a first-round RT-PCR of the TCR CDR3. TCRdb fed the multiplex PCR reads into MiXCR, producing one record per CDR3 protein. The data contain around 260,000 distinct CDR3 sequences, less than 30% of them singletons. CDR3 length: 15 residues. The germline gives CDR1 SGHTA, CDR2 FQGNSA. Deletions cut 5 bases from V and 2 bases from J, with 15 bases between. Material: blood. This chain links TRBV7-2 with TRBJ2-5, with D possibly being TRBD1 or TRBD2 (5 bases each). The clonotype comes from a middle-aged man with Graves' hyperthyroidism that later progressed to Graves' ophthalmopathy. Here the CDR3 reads CASSQDGTFQETQYF. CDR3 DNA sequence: TGTGCCAGCAGCCAAGATGGGACCTTTCAAGAGACCCAGTACTTC.